These 6 T cell receptor beta chains originate from one sample sequenced in a study of T cells in Graves' hyperthyroidism and ophthalmopathy. It was RNA transcripts that yielded the amplified TCR beta CDR3 regions. First-round RT-PCR with HTBI primers amplified the TCR CDR3 region. In TCRdb, the multiplex PCR reads were re-called with MiXCR into one record per CDR3 protein. The table has about 210,000 distinct CDR3 sequences, about 15% seen once. Sequences were obtained from blood. These receptors all come from a man in his forties or fifties with Graves' hyperthyroidism.

The sample holds one count of this clonotype. This rearrangement joins TRBV24-1 to TRBJ2-1; 10 positions match TRBD1. The CDR3 has 16 amino acids. Germline V gene data show CDR1 as KGHDR and CDR2 as SFDVKD. V dropped 4 bases and J dropped 4; count of bases not matched to a gene: 6. The CDR3 protein is CATSDPRTGGYNEQFF. The CDR3, as DNA: TGTGCCACCAGTGACCCCAGGACAGGGGGATACAATGAGCAGTTCTTC.

With respect to this clonotype: A much larger clone differs by one base, so this may be a read error. This chain uses TRBV25-1 with TRBJ1-1; D gene uncertain. The CDR3 runs 12 residues. The V and J ends lost 8 bases and 3 bases respectively, with 10 bases between them. CDR1 is MGHDK and CDR2 is SYGVNS in the germline V gene. As DNA, the CDR3 is TGTGCCAGCGAGGTAGTCGACACTGAAGCTTTCTTT. Protein sequence: CASEVVDTEAFF.

In this sample, this clonotype turned up many times. J is TRBJ2-1 and V is TRBV20-1, with TRBD1 identical over 8 bases. Losses at the gene ends were 3 bases for V and 6 bases for J; bases not matched to a gene: 10. From germline, CDR1 is DFQATT and CDR2 SNEGSKA (reference sequence). CDR3 length: 15 amino acids. The CDR3 here is CSARLRGQLFNEQFF. CDR3 DNA sequence: TGCAGTGCTAGGCTCAGGGGGCAACTTTTCAATGAGCAGTTCTTC.

This clonotype was counted between two and nine times. The chain links TRBV6-9 to TRBJ2-3, with TRBD2 matching 9 bases. CDR1 and CDR2 (germline): MNHGY, SVAAGI. CDR3 length equals 17 residues. V shed 7 bases, J shed 0 bases, and the junction held 11 bases outside the gene matches. Here the CDR3 DNA reads TGTGCCAGCATTTCAGCGGGAGGACCATTCAGCACAGATACGCAGTATTTT. This translates into CASISAGGPFSTDTQYF.

V gene TRBV28 combines with J gene TRBJ1-1; 8 bases line up with TRBD1. J lost 5 bases, V lost 6 bases, and 8 bases had no gene match. This CDR3 contains 14 residues. Germline V lookup: CDR1 MDHEN, CDR2 SYDVKM. CDR3 amino acids: CASSPDREETEAFF. The CDR3 bases are TGTGCCAGCAGCCCGGACAGGGAGGAGACTGAAGCTTTCTTT.

There are a few counts of this clonotype. The J gene is TRBJ2-3, the V gene TRBV20-1; D gene unclear. There are 14 residues in the CDR3. V lost 3 bases to trimming and J lost 5 bases, with 15 bases between them. Germline-derived CDR1 and CDR2 are DFQATT and SNEGSKA (reference sequence). This chain's CDR3 is CSARVYGTRDTQYF. The CDR3 coding sequence is TGCAGTGCTAGGGTGTACGGAACGAGAGATACGCAGTATTTT.